Below, one TCR beta chain is given with its context. Its antigen is as yet unknown. Sequencing templates came from extracted RNA that was reverse transcribed into cDNA. Generated by immunoSEQ multiplex PCR, the TCRdb table keeps only in-frame clones and is missing some. The sample contains 90,000 to 120,000 clones, 84% of which appear only once. Regarding treatment: oral pan-JAK inhibitor, 5-10 mg twice daily. Patients with alopecia areata provided lesional scalp punch biopsies as well as peripheral blood. The data stem from a study of CD8+ T cells in alopecia areata. Study-level results: TCR sharing across patients was less clear than in mice, possibly HLA-related. Scalp and blood retained many expanded lesional clones during tofacitinib.

Germline V CDR1 and CDR2: ENHRY, SYGVKD. The CDR3 has 15 amino acids. The V end lost 2 bases, the J end lost 2 bases, and 10 bases lay between the germline ends. The receptor comes from a human donor with alopecia areata. The sample was CD8+ T cells sorted from blood, taken at week 24, from a patient treated with tofacitinib. The V call is TRBV10-3, the J call TRBJ2-1; D is possibly TRBD1 (6 bases). The CDR3 reads CAISERQGPYNEQFF. The CDR3 DNA follows: TGTGCCATCAGTGAGAGGCAGGGGCCCTACAATGAGCAGTTCTTC.